Following are 32 T cell receptor beta chains from one sample sequenced in a study of metastatic and nonmetastatic thyroid tumors. Not a single patient had been given any form of treatment at any point before undergoing thyroid surgery. Through MiXCR, TCRdb re-clonotyped the PCR reads. The sample has 23,000 or so clones, approximately 28% seen once. The sample taken for sequencing was tumor tissue. All receptors derive from a male donor with papillary thyroid cancer or a benign thyroid nodule (not recorded which). Some clones in this sample may be carry-over from other donors' samples.

V is TRBV5-4 and J is TRBJ1-2; the D gene is possibly TRBD1 (5 bases). Germline CDR1 SGHNT, CDR2 YYREEE (reference sequence). V lost 6 bases and J lost 7, with 10 bases in between. CDR3 length equals 11 residues. In DNA, the CDR3 is TGTGCCAGCACTTCGGGGGTTGGCTACACCTTC. Encoded protein: CASTSGVGYTF.

This chain uses TRBV2 with TRBJ2-7, with D maybe TRBD1 (5 bases). Trimming pared 0 bases from V and 7 bases from J, leaving 10 bases between. The germline gives CDR1 SNHLY, CDR2 FYNNEI. There are 13 residues in the CDR3. The CDR3 DNA reads TGTGCCAGCAGTGAAGCGCTTGGACATGAGCAGTACTTC. The encoded protein is CASSEALGHEQYF.

The J gene is TRBJ1-1, the V gene TRBV5-1, with TRBD1 matching over 7 bases. The CDR3 runs 15 residues. Germline-derived CDR1 and CDR2 are SGHRS and YFSETQ. Trimming took 4 bases from V and 4 from J; bases not matched to a gene: 10. The CDR3 protein is CASSLEGGVFTEAFF. The CDR3 nucleotides read TGCGCCAGCAGCCTCGAAGGGGGCGTGTTCACTGAAGCTTTCTTT.

This clone was observed a few times. The rearrangement joins TRBV11-3 to TRBJ2-2; 10 bases fit TRBD1. With 7 bases clipped from V and 4 bases from J, the junction kept 6 bases outside the gene matches. The CDR3 extends over 15 amino acids. The germline V gene encodes CDR1 SGHNT and CDR2 YENEEA. The DNA of the CDR3 is TGTGCCAGCACCGGACAGGGGGTAGTCACCGGGGAGCTGTTTTTT. It is translated as CASTGQGVVTGELFF.

This clone was recorded only once. The chain joins TRBV14 to TRBJ1-2, with no clear D. V was cut by 1 base and J by 4 bases, with 10 bases left in between. This CDR3 contains 14 residues. CDR1 is SGHDN, CDR2 FVKESK, per germline. The chain's CDR3 is CASSQVGLGYGYTF. DNA of the CDR3: TGTGCCAGCAGCCAAGTTGGGTTAGGCTATGGCTACACCTTC.

By frequency in the sample, this clone is medium-sized. This chain uses TRBV19 with TRBJ1-2; 8 bases map to TRBD1. CDR3 length equals 14 residues. V shed 3 bases and J 4 bases; nucleotides not matched to a gene: 4. Germline-derived CDR1 and CDR2 are LNHDA and SQIVND (reference sequence). The DNA for the CDR3 is TGTGCCAGTAGTATCGAGACAGGGGTCTATGGCTACACCTTC. Translated: CASSIETGVYGYTF.

This clone was found a few times. The V gene is TRBV6-5, the J gene TRBJ2-1, with D perhaps TRBD1 or TRBD2 (5 bases each). The germline CDR1 and CDR2 sequences are MNHEY and SVGAGI. V gave up 2 bases and J gave up 1 base, with 9 bases separating them. This CDR3 is built from 15 residues. CDR3: CASSYERTSYNEQFF. The CDR3 nucleotides are TGTGCCAGCAGTTACGAGCGGACATCCTACAATGAGCAGTTCTTC.

In its sample, this clone was seen many times. The chain links TRBV9 to TRBJ2-3; the D is unclear. V was pared by 0 bases and J by 1 base, with 6 bases between. The CDR3 is 14 amino acids. Germline CDR1 and CDR2: SGDLS and YYNGEE. CDR3 in DNA: TGTGCCAGCAGCGTAGGGCCTGGCACAGATACGCAGTATTTT. Translating it yields CASSVGPGTDTQYF.

The chain employs TRBV18 and TRBJ2-6; a possible D gene is TRBD2 (6 bases). V was pared by 3 bases and J by 0 bases, with 15 bases between. Germline assignment: CDR1 KGHSH and CDR2 LQKENI. The CDR3 spans 18 residues. The CDR3 sequence: CASSPLWGVDSGANVLTF. The CDR3 nucleotides read TGTGCCAGCTCACCCCTTTGGGGGGTTGACTCTGGGGCCAACGTCCTGACTTTC.

This clone was counted at least ten times. This chain connects TRBV5-5 to TRBJ1-1, with D perhaps TRBD1 (5 bases). The CDR3 consists of 13 residues. V lost 5 bases and J lost 4, with 12 bases in between. The germline V gene encodes CDR1 SGHKS and CDR2 YYEKEE (reference sequence). CDR3 sequence reads: CASRWDPSTEAFF. The CDR3 nucleotides read TGTGCCAGCAGATGGGACCCCAGCACTGAAGCTTTCTTT.

This clone was seen a few times. J is TRBJ2-7 and V is TRBV6-1; 8 nucleotides align to TRBD2. Germline CDR1 and CDR2: MNHNS and SASEGT. The CDR3 is 14 residues long. The J segment lost 5 bases and the V segment lost 0 bases, leaving 3 bases of the junction unmatched. In DNA, the CDR3 is TGTGCCAGCAGTGAAGCCGGGAGGGATGACGAGCAGTACTTC. Protein sequence: CASSEAGRDDEQYF.

This clone was observed a few times. Germline is not matched at one junction end, which may reflect a read error. This chain connects TRBV10-2 to TRBJ1-1; D is unresolved. Per germline, CDR1 WSHSY and CDR2 SAAADI. The CDR3 sequence is 13 residues long. CDR3 amino acids: CAISERDHTEAFF. As DNA, the CDR3 is TGCGCCATCAGTGAGAGAGATCACACTGAAGCTTTCTTT.

The chain is built from TRBV9 and TRBJ2-1; 8 bases align to TRBD2. V trimming: 3 bases; J trimming: 9 bases; junction bases outside the gene matches: 14. In germline, CDR1 is SGDLS, CDR2 YYNGEE. The CDR3 is made up of 16 amino acids. In DNA form, the CDR3 reads TGTGCCAGCAGCGACCAGCTGCGGGGGGAGTTGGGTGAGCAGTTCTTC. It is translated as CASSDQLRGELGEQFF. Drawing the rest from reference TRBV9 and TRBJ2-1, the complete variable domain is DSGVTQTPKHLITATGQRVTLRCSPRSGDLSVYWYQQSLDQGLQFLIQYYNGEERAKGNILERFSAQQFPDLHSELNLSSLELGDSALYFCASSDQLRGELGEQFFGPGTRLTVL.

Worth noting for this clone: The sample contains more than one DNA sequence encoding this CDR3. The chain employs TRBV5-1 and TRBJ2-7; 11 bases align to TRBD2. The ends lost 4 bases at V and 3 bases at J; junction bases unmatched: 6. The germline CDR1 and CDR2 sequences are SGHRS and YFSETQ. This CDR3 has 15 amino acids. The CDR3: CASSLLGTSGYEQYF. For the CDR3, the DNA is TGCGCCAGCAGCCTCCTCGGGACTAGCGGCTACGAGCAGTACTTC.

Points on this clone: Relative to the germline gene, one junction end is altered; a read error may explain this. The chain couples TRBV11-2 to TRBJ2-7; the match to TRBD1 covers 7 bases. The CDR3 has 16 amino acids. Germline loops: CDR1 SGHAT, CDR2 FQNNGV. Written as DNA, the CDR3 is TGTGCCATCAGCTTGTCCCAGACAGGGCGGCACTACGAGCAGTACTTC. Its protein product is CAISLSQTGRHYEQYF.

The chain uses TRBV5-1 and TRBJ1-2; the D gene is possibly TRBD1 (6 bases). The germline V and J ends were trimmed by 0 bases and 8 bases, with 11 bases remaining between them. Germline V CDR1 and CDR2: SGHRS, YFSETQ. The CDR3 has 13 amino acids. In nucleotides, the CDR3 is TGCGCCAGCAGCTTGGCAGGGGCGTCGGGCTACACCTTC. Translated, it gives CASSLAGASGYTF.

This clone is deemed medium-sized. The genes are TRBV2 and TRBJ1-1; D not resolved. Per germline, CDR1 SNHLY and CDR2 FYNNEI. This CDR3 has 14 residues. Trimming left V 4 bases short and J 6 bases short, with 15 bases between. The CDR3 sequence: CASSVMGWESEAFF. The CDR3 region has the DNA TGTGCCAGCAGTGTCATGGGTTGGGAGTCTGAAGCTTTCTTT.

This clone was recorded many times. The chain has TRBV19 and TRBJ1-4; TRBD1 might be the D (6 bases). Germline V gene lookup returns CDR1 LNHDA and CDR2 SQIVND (reference sequence). This CDR3 has 16 residues. The V and J ends lost 6 bases and 3 bases respectively, with 17 bases between them. CDR3 residues: CASRPPGAGANEKLFF. The CDR3 nucleotides read TGTGCCAGTAGACCCCCGGGGGCAGGGGCTAATGAAAAACTGTTTTTT.

This clone is medium-sized in the sample. V and J are TRBV6-1 and TRBJ1-3; D gene unclear. The germline V gene has CDR1 MNHNS and CDR2 SASEGT. Trimming took off 2 bases at V and 1 base at J, with 15 bases between the two ends. The CDR3 spans 17 residues. CDR3 nucleotides: TGTGCCAGCAGTGAATCTGTGATCGTAACTTCTGGAAACACCATATATTTT. Residues: CASSESVIVTSGNTIYF.

J is TRBJ1-1 and V is TRBV11-3, with D unresolved. Germline values: CDR1 SGHNT, CDR2 YENEEA. CDR3 length: 11 residues. V lost 6 bases, J lost 5 bases, and 7 bases lay in between. The CDR3 DNA follows: TGTGCCAGCAGAGGAGAGACTGAAGCTTTCTTT. This sequence encodes CASRGETEAFF.

The chain couples TRBV30 to TRBJ1-2; D not certain. The germline V and J ends were trimmed by 8 bases and 0 bases, with 13 bases remaining between them. This CDR3 contains 13 residues. Germline assignment: CDR1 GTSNPN and CDR2 SVGIG (reference sequence). The CDR3 is CAGPTQTNYGYTF. Written as DNA, the CDR3 is TGTGCCGGACCCACCCAGACTAACTATGGCTACACCTTC.

This clone was observed many times. V usage is TRBV16 and J usage is TRBJ2-7; the D call may be TRBD1 or TRBD2 (6 bases each). This CDR3 contains 13 residues. Germline V lookup: CDR1 KGHSY, CDR2 FQNENV. V gave up 4 bases and J gave up 7 bases, with 14 bases separating them. This CDR3 is CASSRGAGEEQYF. The CDR3 nucleotides are TGTGCCAGCAGCCGGGGGGCAGGGGAAGAGCAGTACTTC.

V usage is TRBV19 and J usage is TRBJ2-7; possibly TRBD1 for D (6 bases). The germline V and J ends were trimmed by 4 bases and 7 bases, with 17 bases remaining between them. This CDR3 has 14 residues. Per the germline V gene, CDR1 is LNHDA and CDR2 is SQIVND (reference sequence). CDR3 sequence: CASSKAAGVEEQYF. For the CDR3, the DNA is TGTGCCAGTAGTAAAGCGGCAGGGGTGGAAGAGCAGTACTTC. The full variable domain, rest sourced from reference TRBV19 and TRBJ2-7, is DGGITQSPKYLFRKEGQNVTLSCEQNLNHDAMYWYRQDPGQGLRLIYYSQIVNDFQKGDIAEGYSVSREKKESFPLTVTSAQKNPTAFYLCASSKAAGVEEQYFGPGTRLTVT.

In its sample, this clone was seen once. The chain employs TRBV10-3 and TRBJ2-6, with 16 bases aligning to TRBD2. V was pared by 4 bases and J by 4 bases, with 4 bases of the junction left unmatched. CDR3 length equals 18 residues. CDR1 is ENHRY and CDR2 is SYGVKD in the germline V gene. CDR3 loop: CAISAGLAGGLGANVLTF. The DNA of the CDR3 is TGTGCCATCAGTGCGGGACTAGCGGGAGGGTTAGGGGCCAACGTCCTGACTTTC.

CDR3: CASTGGRGSPNEQFF. CDR3 bases: TGTGCCAGCACCGGAGGTCGCGGGAGTCCCAATGAGCAGTTCTTC. The chain is built from TRBV11-2 and TRBJ2-1; 7 bases map to TRBD2. CDR1 and CDR2 (germline): SGHAT, FQNNGV. After removal of 7 bases from V and 6 bases from J, the junction contained 12 bases not matched to a gene. CDR3 length: 15 residues.

The rearrangement links TRBV20-1 to TRBJ2-7; 10 nucleotides line up with TRBD2. CDR3 length equals 14 residues. From germline, CDR1 is DFQATT and CDR2 SNEGSKA (reference sequence). V lost 6 bases and J lost 5; bases outside the gene matches: 10. The CDR3 region is CSASELAGKNEQYF. DNA for the CDR3: TGCAGTGCCTCGGAACTAGCGGGAAAGAACGAGCAGTACTTC.

A word on this clone: Given a much more abundant clone one base away, this may be a read error. The chain links TRBV29-1 to TRBJ1-1; TRBD1 is a possible D gene (5 bases). V gave up 7 bases and J gave up 4 bases, with 13 bases separating them. Germline CDR1 is SQVTM and CDR2 is ANQGSEA. The CDR3 totals 12 residues. CDR3 bases: TGCAGCGGTCAAGGGGTGGCCACTGAAGCTTTCTTT. This sequence encodes CSGQGVATEAFF.

Only a few counts were recorded for this clone. Germline and junction disagree at one end, which may indicate a read error. V is TRBV6-1 and J is TRBJ1-2; D is possibly TRBD1 (5 bases). This CDR3 is built from 17 residues. Germline values: CDR1 MNHNS, CDR2 SASEGT. In nucleotides, the CDR3 is TGTGCCAGCAGTGAAGGGTCGGCAGGGACTCATAACTATGGCTACGCATTC. It translates to CASSEGSAGTHNYGYAF.

By share of the sample, this clone is medium-sized. The chain joins TRBV20-1 to TRBJ1-2; 10 bases line up with TRBD1. The CDR3 totals 15 residues. Germline V gene data show CDR1 as DFQATT and CDR2 as SNEGSKA (reference sequence). V lost 1 base to trimming and J lost 2 bases; unmatched junction nucleotides: 4. CDR3 region: CSARGTGGLNYGYTF. CDR3 bases: TGCAGTGCTAGAGGGACAGGGGGTTTGAACTATGGCTACACCTTC.

This sequence joins TRBV30 and TRBJ2-7; TRBD1 aligns across 7 bases. There are 15 residues in the CDR3. V lost 2 bases, J lost 2 bases, and 9 bases stayed unmatched. Per the germline V gene, CDR1 is GTSNPN and CDR2 is SVGIG (reference sequence). The CDR3 loop is CAWSPLTGDPYEQYF. Here the CDR3 DNA reads TGTGCCTGGAGTCCTCTAACAGGGGACCCCTACGAGCAGTACTTC.

This clone was seen at least ten times. The chain links TRBV9 to TRBJ2-3; D possibly uses TRBD1 or TRBD2 (5 bases each). Per the germline V gene, CDR1 is SGDLS and CDR2 is YYNGEE. V was clipped by 0 bases and J by 6 bases, with 14 bases between them. This CDR3 has 15 amino acids. This CDR3 reads CASSVGGYFTDTQYF. CDR3 DNA: TGTGCCAGCAGCGTAGGGGGGTATTTCACCGATACGCAGTATTTT.

The gene calls are TRBV20-1 and TRBJ2-3; D remains unclear. Between the trimmed V and J ends, which lost 1 base and 2 bases, there was a span of 13 bases. The CDR3 is 15 amino acids. CDR1 and CDR2 from the germline V gene are DFQATT and SNEGSKA (reference sequence). CDR3 in DNA: TGCAGTGCTAGAGCCCTCCAAGTTTACACAGATACGCAGTATTTT. This sequence encodes CSARALQVYTDTQYF.